This T cell receptor (beta chain) is drawn from a study of neurological immune-mediated disorders. Time point noted: longitudinal time-point 3. This clonotype was seen repeatedly, ten times or more. Its antigen is not known. The study, taken as a whole, reports: Private repertoires in all groups were suggested by the finding that expanded clones across subjects shared no CDR3 amino acid sequences.

TCRdb reprocessed the 5' RACE reads via MiXCR and lists one record per CDR3 protein. The sample yields around 100,000 distinct CDR3 sequences, 10% to 12% seen once. The source material was PBMCs. This sequence originates from a female donor with HTLV-1-associated myelopathy (HAM/TSP).

The CDR3 loop reads CASSLSLRDRNYNEQFF. The CDR3 coding sequence is TGTGCCAGCAGCTTATCTCTCCGGGACAGGAACTACAATGAGCAGTTCTTC. V is TRBV11-2 and J is TRBJ2-1; 8 bases align to TRBD1. This CDR3 has 17 residues. Germline CDR1 and CDR2: SGHAT and FQNNGV. After removal of 2 bases from V and 3 bases from J, the junction contained 9 bases not matched to a gene. Drawing the rest from reference TRBV11-2 and TRBJ2-1, the complete variable domain is EAGVAQSPRYKIIEKRQSVAFWCNPISGHATLYWYQQILGQGPKLLIQFQNNGVVDDSQLPKDRFSAERLKGVDSTLKIQPAKLEDSAVYLCASSLSLRDRNYNEQFFGPGTRLTVL.